What follows are 23 T cell receptor beta chains derived from one specimen sequenced in a study of response to subunit inactivated influenza vaccine. TCRdb re-derived calls from the RT-PCR reads in MiXCR, one entry per CDR3 protein. Altogether more than 600,000 distinct CDR3 sequences are present, less than 20% being singletons, with the ten largest covering approximately 11%. Here the sequenced sample was PBMCs from blood, taken 4 to 6 days after vaccination. These receptors all stem from a man aged 45 to 65 who received an inactivated influenza vaccine.

In its sample, this clonotype was seen once. J is TRBJ2-1 and V is TRBV7-7; TRBD1 might be the D (9 bases). V lost 5 bases, J lost 9 bases, and 20 bases lay in between. The CDR3 spans 15 residues. The germline V gene encodes CDR1 SSHAT and CDR2 FNYEAQ (reference sequence). The CDR3, as DNA: TGTGCCAGCAGCCCGGGGGGGGACAGGGCGGGTGAGCAGTTCTTC. This encodes CASSPGGDRAGEQFF.

This clonotype was recorded a few times. V usage is TRBV19 and J usage is TRBJ1-5, with D unclear. From germline, CDR1 is LNHDA and CDR2 SQIVND (reference sequence). The CDR3 length is 15 residues. V lost 6 bases, J lost 0 bases, and 12 bases lay in between. This CDR3 is CASRIDGNSNQPQHF. DNA of the CDR3: TGTGCCAGTAGGATCGACGGAAATAGCAATCAGCCCCAGCATTTT.

The chain combines TRBV5-1 with TRBJ1-4, with TRBD1 identical over 7 bases. The CDR3 length is 15 residues. The junction had 5 bases not matched to a gene; V was cut back by 4 bases and J by 2 bases. Germline V gives CDR1 SGHRS, CDR2 YFSETQ. CDR3 protein: CASSGGQITNEKLFF. DNA of the CDR3: TGCGCCAGCAGCGGGGGACAGATTACTAATGAAAAACTGTTTTTT.

This clonotype was counted at least ten times. The V call is TRBV20-1, the J call TRBJ1-2; a weak D match, TRBD1 (6 bases). The V end lost 0 bases, the J end lost 4 bases, and 9 bases lay between the germline ends. This CDR3 is built from 13 residues. CDR1 is DFQATT, CDR2 SNEGSKA, per germline (reference sequence). The CDR3 reads CSAREGGGYGYTF. CDR3 in DNA: TGCAGTGCTAGAGAAGGGGGGGGCTATGGCTACACCTTC.

The table lists this clonotype with a few counts. CDR3 region: CASSVAPSLSGADTQYF. The CDR3 DNA follows: TGTGCCAGCAGCGTAGCCCCGTCCCTTTCAGGTGCAGATACGCAGTATTTT. J is TRBJ2-3 and V is TRBV9; D remains unclear. CDR1 SGDLS and CDR2 YYNGEE come from the germline V gene. This CDR3 contains 17 residues. Trimming stripped 0 bases from V and 4 bases from J, with 18 bases between.

The chain couples TRBV29-1 to TRBJ1-6; no clear D. The V gene's germline CDR1 is SQVTM and CDR2 ANQGSEA. The ends were cut back, 4 bases at V and 7 bases at J, with 11 bases in the middle. The CDR3 is 13 amino acids. CDR3 DNA sequence: TGCAGCGTTGCTACTGGCGGCAATTCACCCCTCCACTTT. Translation gives CSVATGGNSPLHF.

This clonotype has only a few counts. The gene calls are TRBV20-1 and TRBJ2-7; 7 bases map to TRBD2. The length of the CDR3 is 12 residues. Unmatched junction bases numbered 3, after V lost 3 bases and J lost 4 bases. The germline gives CDR1 DFQATT, CDR2 SNEGSKA (reference sequence). The CDR3 coding sequence is TGCAGTGCTAGTTCTAGCGGTTACGAGCAGTACTTC. Protein: CSASSSGYEQYF.

This clonotype was observed a handful of times. This chain uses TRBV28 with TRBJ2-6; tentative D call: TRBD2 (6 bases). The germline CDR1 and CDR2 sequences are MDHEN and SYDVKM. Trimming left V 4 bases short and J 0 bases short, with 10 bases between. This CDR3 region has 16 residues. CDR3 DNA: TGTGCCAGCAGTTCGCCGGGGGTCTCTGGGGCCAACGTCCTGACTTTC. It is translated as CASSSPGVSGANVLTF.

The V and J genes are TRBV6-5 and TRBJ2-7; D is unclear. The CDR3 runs 15 residues. The germline V and J ends were trimmed by 0 bases and 7 bases, with 16 bases remaining between them. Germline CDR1 reads MNHEY; CDR2 reads SVGAGI. CDR3 sequence reads: CASSYSQVSTEEQYF. The CDR3 bases are TGTGCCAGCAGTTACTCCCAGGTCAGCACGGAGGAGCAGTACTTC.

The chain employs TRBV7-8 and TRBJ2-5, with 11 bases fitting TRBD2. J gave up 6 bases and V 3 bases, and 9 bases lay outside the gene matches. The CDR3 is 16 amino acids. CDR1 and CDR2 (germline): SGHVS, FQNEAQ. The CDR3 loop reads CASSFVHSGGVKTQYF. The CDR3 nucleotides are TGTGCCAGCAGCTTTGTTCATAGCGGGGGGGTTAAGACCCAGTACTTC.

The chain employs TRBV5-1 and TRBJ2-7; 9 bases align to TRBD1. The CDR3 contains 15 residues. Losses at the gene ends were 2 bases for V and 5 bases for J; bases not matched to a gene: 8. Germline CDR1 is SGHRS and CDR2 is YFSETQ. CDR3 bases: TGCGCCAGCAGCTTAACCACAGGGGGCAGAGACGAGCAGTACTTC. This translates into CASSLTTGGRDEQYF.

Only a few counts were recorded for this clonotype. V and J are TRBV9 and TRBJ1-3; perhaps TRBD1 as D (6 bases). V lost 2 bases and J 0 bases, leaving 9 bases between the germline ends. The CDR3 has 15 residues. CDR1 SGDLS and CDR2 YYNGEE come from the germline V gene. The CDR3 bases are TGTGCCAGCAGCGTGGGACATCGCTCTGGAAACACCATATATTTT. Its translation is CASSVGHRSGNTIYF.

The chain uses TRBV27 and TRBJ2-1; D uncertain. Germline CDR1 and CDR2: MNHEY and SMNVEV (reference sequence). CDR3 length: 13 residues. Deletions cut 2 bases from V and 8 bases from J, with 10 bases between. Written as DNA, the CDR3 is TGTGCCAGCAGTTTAGGGCTAGTGCATGAGCAGTTCTTC. Translating gives CASSLGLVHEQFF.

This clonotype occurred many times. The chain is built from TRBV29-1 and TRBJ2-7, with D perhaps TRBD1 (6 bases). Trimming cost V 4 bases and J 3 bases, with 10 bases left between them. The CDR3 runs to 12 residues. Germline CDR1 SQVTM, CDR2 ANQGSEA. The CDR3: CSVGGQGYEQYF. The CDR3 DNA is TGCAGCGTTGGGGGGCAGGGCTACGAGCAGTACTTC.

This chain links TRBV3-1 with TRBJ2-3; no definite D call. Germline-derived CDR1 and CDR2 are LGHDT and YNNKEL (reference sequence). This CDR3 spans 16 amino acids. The V and J ends lost 0 bases and 0 bases respectively, with 10 bases between them. The CDR3 DNA follows: TGTGCCAGCAGCCAAGAAGGAGAAGAAAGCACAGATACGCAGTATTTT. Translated, it gives CASSQEGEESTDTQYF.

This clonotype has ten or more counts. Its ends do not fully match the called genes, so a read error is possible. The chain links TRBV5-1 to TRBJ2-1; D tentatively fits TRBD1 or TRBD2 (6 bases each). This CDR3 has 15 residues. The germline gives CDR1 SGHRS, CDR2 YFSETQ. For the CDR3, the DNA is TGTGCCAGCAGCTTGGGGGGCTCTACCTACAATGAGCAGTTCTTC. It yields the protein CASSLGGSTYNEQFF. The full variable domain, completed using reference TRBV5-1 and TRBJ2-1, is KAGVTQTPRYLIKTRGQQVTLSCSPISGHRSVSWYQQTPGQGLQFLFEYFSETQRNKGNFPGRFSGRQFSNSRSEMNVSTLELGDSALYLCASSLGGSTYNEQFFGPGTRLTVL.

The rearrangement uses TRBV14 and TRBJ2-7, with TRBD2 matching over 9 bases. The CDR3 length is 17 residues. The V gene end was trimmed by 5 bases and the J gene end by 7 bases; junction bases not matched to a gene: 18. Per the germline V gene, CDR1 is SGHDN and CDR2 is FVKESK. The CDR3 here is CASSNYPQAGGTREQYF. The CDR3, as DNA: TGTGCCAGCAGCAACTACCCCCAAGCGGGAGGCACGAGAGAGCAGTACTTC. Using reference TRBV14 and TRBJ2-7 for the parts outside the CDR3, the full variable domain is EAGVTQFPSHSVIEKGQTVTLRCDPISGHDNLYWYRRVMGKEIKFLLHFVKESKQDESGMPNNRFLAERTGGTYSTLKVQPAELEDSGVYFCASSNYPQAGGTREQYFGPGTRLTVT.

This clonotype occurred a few times. The CDR3 DNA sequence: TGTGCCAGCAGCCCCGGACTAGCGGCAAAGATTGAGCAGTTCTTC. Translated: CASSPGLAAKIEQFF. This chain connects TRBV11-3 to TRBJ2-1; TRBD2 aligns across 10 bases. The V segment lost 5 bases and the J segment 9 bases; nucleotides outside the gene matches: 10. CDR1 and CDR2 from the germline V gene are SGHNT and YENEEA. This CDR3 is 15 amino acids long.

This clonotype was seen a few times. The chain links TRBV5-1 to TRBJ2-3; tentatively, D is TRBD2 (5 bases). Per the germline V gene, CDR1 is SGHRS and CDR2 is YFSETQ. This CDR3 has 14 residues. V was pared by 3 bases and J by 0 bases, with 8 bases between. CDR3 in amino acids: CASSWGESTDTQYF. The CDR3 DNA reads as TGCGCCAGCAGCTGGGGAGAGAGCACAGATACGCAGTATTTT.

The V call is TRBV12-3 or TRBV12-4, the J call TRBJ2-2; unclear D gene. The CDR3 has 13 residues. Trimming took off 6 bases at V and 6 bases at J, with 11 bases between the two ends. The CDR3 nucleotides read TGTGCCAGCAGACCGGTTCGGTCCGGGGAGCTGTTTTTT. Translating it yields CASRPVRSGELFF.

There are many counts of this clonotype. The chain links TRBV7-2 to TRBJ2-5; TRBD2 aligns across 12 bases. With 4 bases clipped from V and 5 bases from J, the junction kept 8 bases outside the gene matches. CDR3 length equals 16 residues. CDR1 SGHTA and CDR2 FQGNSA come from the germline V gene. CDR3: CASSSLAGGNTETQYF. In DNA form, the CDR3 reads TGTGCCAGCAGCTCACTAGCGGGAGGCAATACGGAGACCCAGTACTTC.

This clonotype was seen more than once but under ten times. This chain uses TRBV20-1 with TRBJ2-1; possible D gene TRBD2, 6 bases. CDR1 is DFQATT and CDR2 is SNEGSKA in the germline V gene (reference sequence). V lost 3 bases and J lost 9, with 15 bases in between. The CDR3 sequence is 13 residues long. CDR3 sequence: CSASRARRGEQFF. DNA for the CDR3: TGCAGTGCTAGTAGGGCTAGGCGGGGTGAGCAGTTCTTC.

This clonotype turned up a few times. The V call is TRBV6-5, the J call TRBJ2-7; 7 bases map to TRBD1. Trimming cost V 2 bases and J 2 bases; bases outside gene matches: 0. CDR3 length: 13 residues. Germline assignment: CDR1 MNHEY and CDR2 SVGAGI. The CDR3 DNA follows: TGTGCCAGCAGTTACGACAGGGCCTACGAGCAGTACTTC. Amino acids: CASSYDRAYEQYF.